Sequencing of this T cell receptor (beta chain) was carried out in a study of OX40 agonist ivuxolimab in advanced cancers. About the study: At doses from 0.01 to 10 mg/kg, patients were given intravenous ivuxolimab every 2 weeks.

The table came from immunoSEQ multiplex PCR; TCRdb's copy has only in-frame clones and leaves some out. Of about 50,000 clones listed, approximately 83% are singletons. This clone was observed once. Trimming left V 6 bases short and J 5 bases short, with 19 bases between. CDR1 MNHEY and CDR2 SMNVEV come from the germline V gene (reference sequence). The CDR3 runs to 15 residues. The sequencing here drew on CD4+ or CD8+ T cells sorted from blood, taken in a trial of the OX40 agonist ivuxolimab. The receptor's source is an adult with an advanced solid tumor such as melanoma, head and neck, liver or kidney cancer. The chain carries TRBV27 and TRBJ1-1; D perhaps matches TRBD1 (6 bases). In DNA, the CDR3 is TGTGCCAGCAGCGGAATGGGGGCGAGTCGGACTGAAGCTTTCTTT. This gives the protein CASSGMGASRTEAFF.